The 21 T cell receptor beta chains below were found in one sample sequenced in a study of shared clonotypes between healthy human individuals (dated by TCRdb to 2020 to 2021). The library was built by means of the immunoSEQ multiplex PCR assay. TCRdb limited this immuneACCESS table to in-frame rearrangements with V and J called. A share of clones is missing; checked studies link under half to unresolved V genes, and the rest is unexplained. For this sample there are around 1.6 million clones; about 98% appear just once. Approximately 0.45% of the sample is taken by the ten largest. Sequenced sample: naive CD4+ T cells sorted from blood. The sample's cell subset or site label, decoded: CD45RA+ positively selected. Receptors were obtained from a man aged 30 to 45 in good health.

This chain joins TRBV7-8 and TRBJ2-1; 7 bases fit TRBD2. After removal of 8 bases from V and 5 bases from J, the junction contained 12 bases not matched to a gene. Germline V lookup: CDR1 SGHVS, CDR2 FQNEAQ. This CDR3 comprises 15 residues. The DNA for the CDR3 is TGTGCCAGCCGCGCATCAGCGGGGATCCACAATGAGCAGTTCTTC. Translating it yields CASRASAGIHNEQFF.

The rearrangement uses TRBV27 and TRBJ2-1; possibly TRBD2 for D (7 bases). The germline V and J ends were trimmed by 7 bases and 7 bases, with 23 bases remaining between them. Germline V CDR1 and CDR2: MNHEY, SMNVEV (reference sequence). The CDR3 contains 16 residues. Written as DNA, the CDR3 is TGTGCCAGCACCCTCCGGGGGCGGGGGTATGGTAATGAGCAGTTCTTC. The encoded protein is CASTLRGRGYGNEQFF.

Remarks on this clone: The same CDR3 arises from other DNA sequences in this sample as well. V and J are TRBV10-3 and TRBJ2-7, with D unresolved. The germline CDR1 and CDR2 sequences are ENHRY and SYGVKD. The ends were cut back, 1 base at V and 4 bases at J, with 2 bases in the middle. CDR3 length equals 11 residues. CDR3 loop: CAISELYEQYF. The CDR3 DNA follows: TGTGCCATCAGTGAGTTGTACGAGCAGTACTTC.

Comment on this clone: The same CDR3 arises from other DNA sequences in this sample as well. The rearrangement links TRBV2 to TRBJ1-5; the match to TRBD1 covers 9 bases. The V gene end was trimmed by 5 bases and the J gene end by 6 bases; junction bases not matched to a gene: 5. The CDR3 spans 14 residues. Germline V gene data show CDR1 as SNHLY and CDR2 as FYNNEI. In DNA form, the CDR3 reads TGTGCCAGCAGTCCGGGACAGGGCAGTCAGCCCCAGCATTTT. Its protein is CASSPGQGSQPQHF.

In its sample, this clone was seen a few times. The rearrangement uses TRBV7-9 and TRBJ2-7; no reliable D call. This CDR3 is built from 11 residues. Germline V CDR1 and CDR2: SEHNR, FQNEAQ (reference sequence). V dropped 5 bases and J dropped 8 bases, with 10 bases sitting between them. The CDR3 is CASSTNLKQYF. CDR3 in DNA: TGTGCCAGCAGCACAAATCTCAAGCAGTACTTC.

The rearrangement joins TRBV4-3 to TRBJ2-7, with 7 bases fitting TRBD1. CDR1 LGHNA and CDR2 YSLEER come from the germline V gene. The trim removed 1 base at V and 1 base at J, leaving 7 bases unmatched. The CDR3 covers 16 residues. The CDR3, as DNA: TGCGCCAGCAGCCAAGGGACCGGGACAGAGTCCTACGAGCAGTACTTC. As protein: CASSQGTGTESYEQYF.

About this clone itself: The sample contains more than one DNA sequence encoding this CDR3. V usage is TRBV5-1 and J usage is TRBJ1-2, with D uncertain. The CDR3 spans 11 residues. Germline CDR1 reads SGHRS; CDR2 reads YFSETQ. The V gene lost 0 bases and the J gene lost 7 bases, with 4 bases spanning the gap. CDR3 loop: CASSLEGGYTF. The DNA of the CDR3 is TGCGCCAGCAGCTTGGAGGGTGGCTACACCTTC.

V usage is TRBV18 and J usage is TRBJ2-1; 9 bases match TRBD2. V lost 6 bases, J lost 6 bases, and 21 bases stayed unmatched. CDR1 is KGHSH and CDR2 is LQKENI in the germline V gene. The CDR3 covers 19 residues. The CDR3 DNA reads as TGTGCCAGCTCCGGACTTTGGTCTAGCGGGATGGGCCTAGGCAATGAGCAGTTCTTC. Its translation is CASSGLWSSGMGLGNEQFF.

V is TRBV9 and J is TRBJ2-2; D unresolved. Germline CDR1 is SGDLS and CDR2 is YYNGEE. Trimming took off 0 bases at V and 7 bases at J, with 7 bases between the two ends. CDR3 length: 13 amino acids. CDR3 residues: CASSVVAGGELFF. The DNA for the CDR3 is TGTGCCAGCAGCGTAGTGGCTGGCGGGGAGCTGTTTTTT.

This clone has only one observation. The rearrangement links TRBV5-4 to TRBJ2-7; D could derive from TRBD1 or TRBD2 (5 bases each). The V gene's germline CDR1 is SGHNT and CDR2 YYREEE (reference sequence). V lost 0 bases, J lost 4 bases, and 11 bases lay in between. CDR3 length equals 14 residues. The CDR3 reads CASSLAGTDYEQYF. DNA for the CDR3: TGTGCCAGCAGCTTGGCAGGGACGGATTACGAGCAGTACTTC. Drawing the rest from reference TRBV5-4 and TRBJ2-7, the complete variable domain is ETGVTQSPTHLIKTRGQQVTLRCSSQSGHNTVSWYQQALGQGPQFIFQYYREEENGRGNFPPRFSGLQFPNYSSELNVNALELDDSALYLCASSLAGTDYEQYFGPGTRLTVT.

This CDR3 is CASSPRLAGDYEQYF. The DNA for the CDR3 is TGTGCCAGCAGCCCGAGATTGGCGGGGGACTACGAGCAGTACTTC. V and J are TRBV7-6 and TRBJ2-7; 7 nucleotides line up with TRBD2. The CDR3 runs to 15 residues. Germline assignment: CDR1 SGHVS and CDR2 FNYEAQ. After removal of 5 bases from V and 3 bases from J, the junction contained 10 bases not matched to a gene.

The rearrangement joins TRBV2 to TRBJ1-1; the D gene is possibly TRBD1 (5 bases). Germline V gene lookup returns CDR1 SNHLY and CDR2 FYNNEI. The CDR3 sequence is 16 residues long. Trimming pared 3 bases from V and 5 bases from J, leaving 19 bases between. CDR3 nucleotides: TGTGCCAGCAGTGATCAAATTCTAGGGGTAGGGACTGAAGCTTTCTTT. Translation gives CASSDQILGVGTEAFF. The full variable domain, rest sourced from reference TRBV2 and TRBJ1-1, is EPEVTQTPSHQVTQMGQEVILRCVPISNHLYFYWYRQILGQKVEFLVSFYNNEISEKSEIFDDQFSVERPDGSNFTLKIRSTKLEDSAMYFCASSDQILGVGTEAFFGQGTRLTVV.

The chain employs TRBV2 and TRBJ2-7, with TRBD1 identical over 7 bases. The CDR3 has 13 amino acids. In germline, CDR1 is SNHLY, CDR2 FYNNEI. After removal of 4 bases from V and 7 bases from J, the junction contained 7 bases not matched to a gene. As DNA, the CDR3 is TGTGCCAGCAGTGTTACAGGGGAGCTGGAGCAGTACTTC. This codes for CASSVTGELEQYF.

The J gene is TRBJ1-3, the V gene TRBV7-9, with D maybe TRBD1 (6 bases). From germline, CDR1 is SEHNR and CDR2 FQNEAQ (reference sequence). This CDR3 is 14 amino acids long. Between the trimmed V and J ends, which lost 7 bases and 1 base, there was a span of 11 bases. CDR3 bases: TGTGCCAGCAAAAAGACAGGTTCTGGAAACACCATATATTTT. Translated, it gives CASKKTGSGNTIYF.

The chain combines TRBV28 with TRBJ2-3; no reliable D call. Trimming shortened V by 10 bases and J by 6 bases, and 14 bases separated the two germline ends. Per the germline V gene, CDR1 is MDHEN and CDR2 is SYDVKM. CDR3 length: 12 amino acids. CDR3 sequence (DNA): TGTGCCACCACGGACCTTGGGGATACGCAGTATTTT. Amino acids: CATTDLGDTQYF. The whole variable domain, filled in from reference TRBV28 and TRBJ2-3, reads DVKVTQSSRYLVKRTGEKVFLECVQDMDHENMFWYRQDPGLGLRLIYFSYDVKMKEKGDIPEGYSVSREKKERFSLILESASTNQTSMYLCATTDLGDTQYFGPGTRLTVL.

In this sample, this clone turned up once. The chain recombines TRBV6-5 with TRBJ2-5; 11 bases match TRBD1. The V gene's germline CDR1 is MNHEY and CDR2 SVGAGI. V trimming: 9 bases; J trimming: 5 bases; junction bases outside the gene matches: 8. The CDR3 covers 14 residues. CDR3 in DNA: TGTGCCAGTATATACCGGGACAGGGGGGAGACCCAGTACTTC. Its protein is CASIYRDRGETQYF.

V usage is TRBV21-1 and J usage is TRBJ2-5; TRBD2, the table's D call, was not compared with the DNA. TRBV21-1 is noted as a pseudogene. CDR3 length: 12 residues. CDR3 DNA sequence: TGTGCCAGCAGCCGGTCCCAAGAGACCCAGTACTTC. Its translation is CASSRSQETQYF.

This clone was picked up one time. V gene TRBV6-4 combines with J gene TRBJ2-7, with TRBD1 as a possible D gene (6 bases). The V gene's germline CDR1 is MRHNA and CDR2 SNTAGT. Trimming left V 3 bases short and J 3 bases short, with 15 bases between. The length of the CDR3 is 15 residues. The CDR3 region is CASSEFEGDHYEQYF. For the CDR3, the DNA is TGTGCCAGCAGTGAATTCGAGGGGGACCACTACGAGCAGTACTTC.

The count of this clone is one. The J gene is TRBJ2-1, the V gene TRBV19; D might be TRBD2 (5 bases). The CDR3 extends over 13 amino acids. Trimming pared 8 bases from V and 2 bases from J, leaving 10 bases between. The germline CDR1 and CDR2 sequences are LNHDA and SQIVND (reference sequence). The CDR3 DNA sequence: TGTGCCAGTGGAACCGGGGCCTACAATGAGCAGTTCTTC. Translating it yields CASGTGAYNEQFF.

V usage is TRBV5-5 and J usage is TRBJ2-7, with TRBD1 identical over 7 bases. The germline gives CDR1 SGHKS, CDR2 YYEKEE (reference sequence). The trim removed 5 bases at V and 7 bases at J, leaving 6 bases unmatched. CDR3 length: 12 residues. The CDR3, as DNA: TGTGCCAGCAGTCGACAGGGTAGGGAGCAGTACTTC. Its translation is CASSRQGREQYF.

V gene TRBV4-3 combines with J gene TRBJ2-7; a weak D match, TRBD1 (7 bases). There are 13 residues in the CDR3. V was clipped by 1 base and J by 6 bases, with 10 bases between them. Germline V gene lookup returns CDR1 LGHNA and CDR2 YSLEER. This chain's CDR3 is CASSQGQGGEQYF. CDR3 sequence (DNA): TGCGCCAGCAGCCAAGGACAGGGAGGCGAGCAGTACTTC.